This T cell receptor beta chain was sequenced in a study of T cell changes during pregnancy in multiple sclerosis. The repertoire was sequenced with immunoSEQ multiplex PCR; TCRdb's copy has only in-frame clones and lacks some. The data show about 80,000 clones, roughly nine tenths seen once. The CDR3 is 14 amino acids. With 3 bases clipped from V and 2 bases from J, the junction kept 3 bases outside the gene matches. Germline CDR1 MDHEN, CDR2 SYDVKM. This receptor was taken from a female donor with multiple sclerosis, enrolled in a pregnancy study. This specimen consisted of peripheral blood, obtained before pregnancy. The chain carries TRBV28 and TRBJ2-7; 8 bases map to TRBD1. CDR3 coding DNA: TGTGCCAGCAGTTTCAGGGGGCTTCCCTACGAGCAGTACTTC. Protein product: CASSFRGLPYEQYF.